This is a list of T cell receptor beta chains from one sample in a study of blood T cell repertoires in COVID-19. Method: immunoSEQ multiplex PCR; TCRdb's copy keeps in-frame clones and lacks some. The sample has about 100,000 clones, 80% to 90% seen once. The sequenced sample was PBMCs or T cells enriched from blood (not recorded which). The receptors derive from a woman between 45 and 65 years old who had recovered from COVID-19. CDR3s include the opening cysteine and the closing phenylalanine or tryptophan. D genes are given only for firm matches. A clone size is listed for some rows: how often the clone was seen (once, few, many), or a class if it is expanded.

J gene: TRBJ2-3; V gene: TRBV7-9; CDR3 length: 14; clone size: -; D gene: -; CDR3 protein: CASSLGAGTDTQYF; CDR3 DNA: TGTGCCAGCAGCTTAGGCGCAGGGACAGATACGCAGTATTTT
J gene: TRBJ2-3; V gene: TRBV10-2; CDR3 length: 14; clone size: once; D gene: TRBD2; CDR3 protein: CATRAGGITDTQYF; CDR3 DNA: TGCGCCACCCGAGCGGGAGGCATCACAGATACGCAGTATTTT
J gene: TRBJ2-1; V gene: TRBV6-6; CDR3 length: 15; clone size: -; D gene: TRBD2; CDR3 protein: CASSLTGLEYNEQFF; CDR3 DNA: TGTGCCAGCAGTTTAACGGGACTAGAATACAATGAGCAGTTCTTC
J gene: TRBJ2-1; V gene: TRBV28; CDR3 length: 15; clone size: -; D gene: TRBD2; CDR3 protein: CASSLGGLGNNEQFF; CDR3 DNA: TGTGCCAGCAGCCTCGGGGGACTAGGGAACAATGAGCAGTTCTTC
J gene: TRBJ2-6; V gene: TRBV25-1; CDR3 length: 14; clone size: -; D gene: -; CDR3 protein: CASSHTAGANVLTF; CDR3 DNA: TGTGCCAGCAGTCATACAGCCGGGGCCAACGTCCTGACTTTC
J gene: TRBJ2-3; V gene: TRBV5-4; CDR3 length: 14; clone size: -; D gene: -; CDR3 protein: CASSPPYRPNTQYF; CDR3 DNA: TGTGCCAGCAGCCCCCCCTACAGGCCGAATACGCAGTATTTT
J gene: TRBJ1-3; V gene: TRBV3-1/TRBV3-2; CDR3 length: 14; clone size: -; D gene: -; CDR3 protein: CASSQDNRGNTIYF; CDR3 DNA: TGTGCCAGCAGCCAAGATAATCGGGGAAACACCATATATTTT
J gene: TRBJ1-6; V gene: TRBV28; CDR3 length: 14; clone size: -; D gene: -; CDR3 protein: CASSSPRAASPLHF; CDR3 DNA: TGTGCCAGCAGTTCTCCCAGGGCCGCTTCACCCCTCCACTTT
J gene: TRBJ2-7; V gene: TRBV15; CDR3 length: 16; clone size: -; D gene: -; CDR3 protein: CATSRDPATPVNEQYF; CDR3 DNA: TGTGCCACCAGCAGAGACCCGGCGACTCCGGTGAACGAGCAGTACTTC
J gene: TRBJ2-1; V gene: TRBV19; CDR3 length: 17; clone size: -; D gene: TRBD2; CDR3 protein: CASSISFRGLVANEQFF; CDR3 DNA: TGTGCCAGTAGTATTAGTTTTCGGGGACTAGTCGCCAATGAGCAGTTCTTC
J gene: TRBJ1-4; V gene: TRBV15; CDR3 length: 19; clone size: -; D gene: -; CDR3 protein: CATSAPVRYRDTKNEKLFF; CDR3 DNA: TGTGCCACCAGCGCCCCTGTAAGGTATCGGGACACCAAAAATGAAAAACTGTTTTTT
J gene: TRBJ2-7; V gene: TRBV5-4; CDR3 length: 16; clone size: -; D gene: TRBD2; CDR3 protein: CASSFGLAGNSYEQYF; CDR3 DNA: TGTGCCAGCAGCTTCGGACTAGCGGGCAACTCCTACGAGCAGTACTTC
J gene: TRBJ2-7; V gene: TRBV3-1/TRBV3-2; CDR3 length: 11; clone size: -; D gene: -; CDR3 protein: CASSPSYEQYF; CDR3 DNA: TGTGCCAGCAGCCCTTCCTACGAGCAGTACTTC
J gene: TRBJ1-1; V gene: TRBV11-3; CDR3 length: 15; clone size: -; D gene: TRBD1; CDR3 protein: CASSAGTALNTEAFF; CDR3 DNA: TGTGCCAGCAGCGCCGGGACAGCTTTAAACACTGAAGCTTTCTTT
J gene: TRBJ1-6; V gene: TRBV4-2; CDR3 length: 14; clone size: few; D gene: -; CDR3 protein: CASSQDGGDSPLHF; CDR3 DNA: TGTGCCAGCAGCCAAGATGGAGGGGACTCACCCCTCCACTTT
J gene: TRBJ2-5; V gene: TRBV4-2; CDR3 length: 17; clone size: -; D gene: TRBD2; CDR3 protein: CASSQATSGSSQETQYF; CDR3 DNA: TGTGCCAGCAGCCAGGCGACTAGCGGGTCGAGCCAAGAGACCCAGTACTTC
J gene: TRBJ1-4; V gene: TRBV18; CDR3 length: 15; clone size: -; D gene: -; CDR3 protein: CASSPGAGLDEKLFF; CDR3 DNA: TGTGCCAGCTCACCGGGCGCGGGGCTCGATGAAAAACTGTTTTTT
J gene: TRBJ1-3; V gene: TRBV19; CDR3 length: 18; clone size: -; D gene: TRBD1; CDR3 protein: CASSIDITGGYSGNTIYF; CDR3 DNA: TGTGCCAGTAGTATCGACATTACAGGGGGATACTCTGGAAACACCATATATTTT
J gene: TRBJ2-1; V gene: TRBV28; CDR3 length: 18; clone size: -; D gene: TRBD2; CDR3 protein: CASSRLGLAGDRYNEQFF; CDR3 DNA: TGTGCCAGCAGTAGACTGGGACTAGCGGGGGATCGTTACAATGAGCAGTTCTTC
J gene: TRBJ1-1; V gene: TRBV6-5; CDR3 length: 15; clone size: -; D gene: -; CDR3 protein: CASSPRFGRNTEAFF; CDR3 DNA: TGTGCCAGCAGTCCCCGGTTTGGGCGGAACACTGAAGCTTTCTTT
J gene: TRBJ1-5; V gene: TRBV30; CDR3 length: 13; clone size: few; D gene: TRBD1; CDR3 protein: CAWSGGGNQPQHF; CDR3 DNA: TGTGCCTGGTCAGGGGGCGGCAATCAGCCCCAGCATTTT
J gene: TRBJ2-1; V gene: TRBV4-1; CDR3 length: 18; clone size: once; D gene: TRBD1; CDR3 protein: CASSQGRASRGKGDEQFF; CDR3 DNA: TGCGCCAGCAGCCAAGGCCGCGCGTCCAGGGGGAAGGGCGATGAGCAGTTCTTC
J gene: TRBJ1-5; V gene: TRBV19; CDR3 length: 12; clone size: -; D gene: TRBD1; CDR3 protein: CASNRGLGPQHF; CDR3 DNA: TGTGCCAGTAACAGGGGGCTTGGGCCCCAGCATTTT
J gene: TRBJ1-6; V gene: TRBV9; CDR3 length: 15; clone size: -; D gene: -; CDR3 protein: CASSVAGGRGSPLHF; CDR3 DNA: TGTGCCAGCAGCGTAGCTGGGGGACGGGGGTCACCCCTCCACTTT